Below, 3 T cell receptor beta chains from the same sample are listed, as sequenced in a study of CD4 T cells in relation to SARS-CoV-2 and coronaviruses. Data came from immunoSEQ multiplex PCR; TCRdb stores just in-frame clones and leaves some out. This repertoire shows some 23,000 clones, about 80% found once; its top ten account for 9% to 15%. These receptors lack a known antigen. Unexposed donor CD4+ T cells date from about 2011-2018, before the COVID-19 pandemic. Isolation of CD4+ T cells took place after roughly nine days in culture. The sequencing input was CD4+ T cells from PBMCs, cultured in vitro. These receptor sequences come from a human donor in good health.

The chain combines TRBV3-1 (or the pseudogene TRBV3-2) with TRBJ1-1, with D perhaps matching TRBD1 (6 bases). V was shortened by 1 base and J by 5 bases, with 14 bases between the two germline ends. This CDR3 region has 15 residues. Per the germline V gene, CDR1 is LGHDT and CDR2 is YNNKEL (reference sequence). The CDR3 reads CASSQVAGAGTEAFF. Here the CDR3 DNA reads TGTGCCAGCAGCCAAGTTGCAGGGGCGGGGACTGAAGCTTTCTTT.

The CDR3 DNA sequence: TGTGCCAGCAGCCTCGGGACAGGGGATCCTCAAGAGACCCAGTACTTC. Translated, it gives CASSLGTGDPQETQYF. This sequence joins TRBV11-3 and TRBJ2-5; TRBD1 matches 10 bases. Germline V gene lookup returns CDR1 SGHNT and CDR2 YENEEA. The CDR3 totals 16 residues. The J segment lost 2 bases and the V segment lost 5 bases, leaving 8 bases of the junction unmatched. Based on the CDR3 plus reference TRBV11-3 and TRBJ2-5, the full variable domain is EAGVVQSPRYKIIEKKQPVAFWCNPISGHNTLYWYLQNLGQGPELLIRYENEEAVDDSQLPKDRFSAERLKGVDSTLKIQPAELGDSAVYLCASSLGTGDPQETQYFGPGTRLLVL.

This clone came up a few times. This rearrangement joins TRBV4-2 to TRBJ2-1; maybe TRBD2 (5 bases). CDR1 is LGHNA, CDR2 YNFKEQ, per germline. Trimming left V 2 bases short and J 5 bases short, with 13 bases between. This CDR3 spans 15 amino acids. The CDR3 region has the DNA TGTGCCAGCAGCCAAAGGCTAGCTGGGGACAATGAGCAGTTCTTC. It translates to CASSQRLAGDNEQFF.